The source of this T cell receptor beta chain is a study of T cell responses to AZD1222 COVID-19 vaccine (dated by TCRdb to about 2021). Broadly, across the study: AZD1222 recipients given second doses at about 4 weeks or at about 12 weeks were pooled, since spike-specific TCR depth and breadth were not found to differ between the two schedules. A total of approximately 240 trial participants underwent TCR sequencing, of whom 207 received two doses of AZD1222 and around 26 received two doses of the MenACWY control vaccine. Enrollment into the trials was organized by age into subgroups of 18-55, 56-69 and 70-plus years, and those subgroups contained roughly 150, 30 and 60 TCR-sequenced participants, respectively. What the research found in general, with its limitations: After two AZD1222 doses, spike-specific TCR breadth and depth were significantly higher than at day 0 and than in MenACWY recipients. Because no day 14 peak-response samples were available, repertoires were characterized only after the peak T cell response. Most participants were white British and females outnumbered males, and the authors suggested that clonal diversity may have been underestimated. The whole spike protein was spanned by vaccine-associated CD4 TCRs, and dominant responses were seen in regions 160-218 and 743-854. Reportedly, almost half of the unique spike-specific TCRs recognized epitopes lying outside the regions that are mutated in the B.1.351 and B.1.1.7 variants. The 56-69-year group was small, and its depth increase did not reach significance, likely because of low power. Conclusions about previously exposed vaccinees are limited because only a handful of AZD1222 recipients were SARS-CoV-2 seropositive at baseline.

Interpreted using the paper, the time point label stands for: baseline before first vaccination. Vaccinee samples were obtained from the UK trials COV001 and COV002, which included a single-blind randomized controlled phase 2/3 trial of AZD1222 (ChAdOx1 nCoV-19) in healthy adults. For TCRbeta chain sequencing, PBMC samples were collected from trial participants at day 0 and at day 28 after the second dose. The CDR3 regions of human TCRbeta chains were analyzed by immunosequencing. The source study handled its data this way. TCRs in the repertoires were matched against a reference library of SARS-CoV-2-specific TCRs that had been generated with the MIRA antigen-specificity platform. Breadth was defined as the fraction of unique TCRs that were SARS-CoV-2-associated. Depth was defined as the fraction of total T cells that were SARS-CoV-2-associated. Each spike-specific TCR was assigned to its reactive spike region and to a CD4 or CD8 class using the MIRA data. Log10-transformed breadth and depth values were compared by one-way ANOVA with Sidak's multiple comparisons tests. In its TCRdb copy, this immuneACCESS table keeps in-frame sequences only and misses some clones. Where compared with another copy, unresolved V genes explain less than half of these, and the others have no known cause. The V and J calls and clone size were taken over from that table, and D and trimming were inferred from the DNA. The table for this sample lists roughly 120,000 clones; 85% to 95% of them were counted only once. The ten biggest clones cover about 3% of the sample.

This clone was seen just once. What this receptor recognizes is not known. Qualities for individual bases were not recorded, and no much larger clone is one base off. CDR1 and CDR2, looked up from the germline V gene (reference sequence), are MNHEY and SMNVEV. The CDR3 runs 17 amino acids, cysteine and phenylalanine included. The sequence is cut down to CDR3 DNA, 51 bases in frame from base 1. Ends trimmed: V by 1 base, J by 3 bases; bases unmatched to a gene: 9. This clonotype was obtained from an adult in good health. This chain joins TRBV27 to TRBJ1-2; 9 central nucleotides agree with TRBD1. The sequencing used peripheral blood, collected on day 0 of AZD1222 vaccination. The DNA sequence is TGTGCCAGCAGTTTATACCCCACAGGGGGCGCGGACTATGGCTACACCTTC. Protein translation: CASSLYPTGGADYGYTF.